Following are 17 T cell receptor beta chains from one sample sequenced in a study of spatial heterogeneity in lung cancer (dated by TCRdb to between 2018 and 2020). This specimen's time point label, per the study, means: sample taken at primary tumor resection. TCR sequencing used whole RNA extracted from tumor and nontumor lung tissue, or from cryopreserved PBMC samples, without cell sorting. Library creation used 5' RACE. Sequencing instrument: NextSeq 500. The raw public data were reprocessed by TCRdb itself: fastp quality trimming at Q25, MiXCR clonotype calling, in-frame beta chains only. Identical CDR3 proteins give one entry, which carries the most common genes and DNA. Counted in this sample were about 50,000 distinct CDR3 sequences; 7.5% to 8% of them appeared once. The top ten constitute about 13% of the sample. Specimen: PBMCs, collected at surgery. Receptors were obtained from a female donor with early-stage non-small cell lung cancer.

In DNA, the CDR3 is TGCAGTGCTGAGGACAGCCTCTATAGCAATCAGCCCCAGCATTTT. This codes for CSAEDSLYSNQPQHF. The genes are TRBV20-1 and TRBJ1-5; perhaps TRBD1 as D (6 bases). The V end lost 5 bases, the J end lost 0 bases, and 14 bases lay between the germline ends. Germline CDR1 and CDR2: DFQATT and SNEGSKA (reference sequence). CDR3 size: 15 residues.

V usage is TRBV27 and J usage is TRBJ1-6; 8 nucleotides align to TRBD1. V trimming: 0 bases; J trimming: 0 bases; junction bases outside the gene matches: 4. CDR1 and CDR2 from the germline V gene are MNHEY and SMNVEV (reference sequence). This CDR3 comprises 18 residues. The DNA for the CDR3 is TGTGCCAGCAGTTTATCGCGGACAGGGAGCTCCTATAATTCACCCCTCCACTTT. It yields the protein CASSLSRTGSSYNSPLHF.

In this sample, this clonotype turned up a few times. V and J are TRBV7-2 and TRBJ2-3; D remains ambiguous. The V end lost 5 bases, the J end lost 5 bases, and 14 bases lay between the germline ends. The germline CDR1 and CDR2 sequences are SGHTA and FQGNSA. The CDR3 sequence is 14 residues long. The CDR3 loop is CASSQSGAQDTQYF. CDR3 sequence (DNA): TGTGCCAGCAGCCAATCCGGAGCGCAAGATACGCAGTATTTT.

This clonotype was counted a few times. The chain joins TRBV7-2 to TRBJ2-5, with a tentative D call TRBD1 (6 bases). Between the trimmed V and J ends, which lost 5 bases and 2 bases, there was a span of 27 bases. CDR1 and CDR2 (germline): SGHTA, FQGNSA. The CDR3 has 19 amino acids. The CDR3 region is CASSTGTQGSLFLQETQYF. CDR3 sequence (DNA): TGTGCCAGCAGCACCGGGACACAGGGTAGTTTATTTTTGCAAGAGACCCAGTACTTC. The complete variable domain, with remaining parts taken from reference TRBV7-2 and TRBJ2-5, reads GAGVSQSPSNKVTEKGKDVELRCDPISGHTALYWYRQSLGQGLEFLIYFQGNSAPDKSGLPSDRFSAERTGGSVSTLTIQRTQQEDSAVYLCASSTGTQGSLFLQETQYFGPGTRLLVL.

In its sample, this clonotype was seen many times. V gene TRBV20-1 combines with J gene TRBJ2-5; 7 bases are shared with TRBD2. V lost 6 bases and J lost 5; bases outside the gene matches: 9. Germline CDR1 reads DFQATT; CDR2 reads SNEGSKA (reference sequence). This CDR3 comprises 13 residues. The CDR3 sequence: CSAQGGPSETQYF. DNA for the CDR3: TGCAGTGCCCAGGGAGGGCCATCGGAGACCCAGTACTTC.

The rearrangement uses TRBV12-3 or TRBV12-4 and TRBJ1-3, with 9 bases identical to TRBD1. V gave up 6 bases and J gave up 2 bases; unmatched junction bases: 20. The CDR3 has 20 amino acids. This CDR3 is CASRSRLGSGQGGAGNTIYF. In DNA form, the CDR3 reads TGTGCCAGCAGATCCCGACTTGGTTCGGGACAGGGAGGTGCTGGAAACACCATATATTTT.

This clonotype was observed at least ten times. The chain couples TRBV20-1 to TRBJ1-2; 9 bases agree with TRBD1. The V and J ends lost 6 bases and 4 bases, in that order; junction bases with no gene match: 12. Germline V CDR1 and CDR2: DFQATT, SNEGSKA (reference sequence). The CDR3 runs 15 residues. The CDR3 coding sequence is TGCAGTGCGAAAGACCGGGACAGGGTCGTCTATGGCTACACCTTC. It specifies CSAKDRDRVVYGYTF.

This clonotype was found many times. The chain has TRBV6-1 and TRBJ2-1; D is unclear. Germline V gives CDR1 MNHNS, CDR2 SASEGT. V was shortened by 0 bases and J by 1 base, with 10 bases between the two germline ends. This CDR3 is 16 amino acids long. The CDR3, as DNA: TGTGCCAGCAGTGAAGCCCCCGGATCGTCCTACAATGAGCAGTTCTTC. This translates into CASSEAPGSSYNEQFF.

CDR3 region: CASSLWAGEKLFF. CDR3 coding DNA: TGCGCCAGCAGCTTGTGGGCCGGTGAAAAACTGTTTTTT. The chain recombines TRBV5-1 with TRBJ1-4, with D uncertain. Germline V gives CDR1 SGHRS, CDR2 YFSETQ. V lost 1 base and J 7 bases, leaving 8 bases between the germline ends. This CDR3 has 13 amino acids.

As regards this clonotype: A read error may explain this, as a much larger clone is one base away. V and J are TRBV27 and TRBJ2-5; a weak D match, TRBD1 (6 bases). This CDR3 has 14 residues. Germline V gene sequence: CDR1 MNHEY, CDR2 SMNVEV (reference sequence). V gave up 5 bases and J gave up 9 bases, with 19 bases separating them. The CDR3 loop reads CASSKIGGEEAQYF. The CDR3 bases are TGTGCCAGCAGTAAGATAGGGGGTGAGGAGGCCCAGTACTTC.

This clonotype showed up many times. The chain joins TRBV18 to TRBJ2-3, with 7 bases matching TRBD2. CDR1 is KGHSH and CDR2 is LQKENI in the germline V gene. J gave up 4 bases and V 3 bases, and 7 bases lay outside the gene matches. The CDR3 runs 15 residues. Written as DNA, the CDR3 is TGTGCCAGCTCACCGGCTAGCGGCCCGGCAGATACGCAGTATTTT. It codes for CASSPASGPADTQYF.

This clonotype was observed at least ten times. Here the CDR3 DNA reads TGTGCCAGCAGCTACGGACTAGCGGCCACCGGGGAGCTGTTTTTT. This encodes CASSYGLAATGELFF. This chain joins TRBV7-2 and TRBJ2-2, with 10 bases matching TRBD2. From germline, CDR1 is SGHTA and CDR2 FQGNSA. The length of the CDR3 is 15 residues. V trimming: 4 bases; J trimming: 4 bases; junction bases outside the gene matches: 3.

The rearrangement joins TRBV6-1 to TRBJ1-2; no definite D call. The CDR3 is made up of 15 amino acids. In germline, CDR1 is MNHNS, CDR2 SASEGT. V shed 0 bases and J shed 4 bases, with 12 bases lying between them. The CDR3 here is CASSEAGTPPYGYTF. CDR3 DNA: TGTGCCAGCAGTGAAGCCGGAACTCCCCCCTATGGCTACACCTTC.

A few counts support this clonotype. This chain links TRBV12-5 with TRBJ1-3; the D is unclear. CDR3 size: 19 residues. Deletions cut 0 bases from V and 1 base from J, with 19 bases between. Germline V gene lookup returns CDR1 LGHNT and CDR2 FRNRAP. Written as DNA, the CDR3 is TGTGCTAGTGGTTTGGTTCTAGAGACCCTGTACAAATCTGGAAACACCATATATTTT. Amino acid sequence: CASGLVLETLYKSGNTIYF. Full variable domain (missing parts from reference TRBV12-5 and TRBJ1-3): DARVTQTPRHKVTEMGQEVTMRCQPILGHNTVFWYRQTMMQGLELLAYFRNRAPLDDSGMPKDRFSAEMPDATLATLKIQPSEPRDSAVYFCASGLVLETLYKSGNTIYFGEGSWLTVV.

This clonotype came up many times. The genes are TRBV13 and TRBJ2-2, with a possible D match to TRBD1 (6 bases). The V end was cut by 2 bases, the J end by 0 bases, with 13 bases between. The CDR3 sequence is 17 residues long. Germline CDR1 is PRHDT and CDR2 is FYEKMQ (reference sequence). Here the CDR3 reads CASSLSDRTTNTGELFF. The CDR3 DNA follows: TGTGCCAGCAGCTTATCCGACAGGACAACGAACACCGGGGAGCTGTTTTTT.

This clonotype was seen more than once but under ten times. This sequence joins TRBV6-1 and TRBJ1-3; TRBD1 might be the D (5 bases). Trimming took off 5 bases at V and 5 bases at J, with 22 bases between the two ends. The germline gives CDR1 MNHNS, CDR2 SASEGT. This CDR3 is 17 amino acids long. The CDR3 loop is CASSQFLGQIDRNTIYF. The CDR3 region has the DNA TGTGCCAGCAGTCAGTTTTTAGGACAAATCGACCGAAACACCATATATTTT.

This clonotype was detected only a few times. The CDR3 region is CASSLGFGVGYSQVNYNEQFF. CDR3 sequence (DNA): TGTGCCAGCAGTTTGGGGTTTGGGGTGGGGTATAGTCAAGTAAACTACAATGAGCAGTTCTTC. This chain uses TRBV7-6 with TRBJ2-1; D unresolved. Per germline, CDR1 SGHVS and CDR2 FNYEAQ. Trimming cost V 6 bases and J 3 bases, with 33 bases left between them. The CDR3 runs to 21 residues.